These T cell receptor beta chains were read from a single sample in a study of T cells in Graves' hyperthyroidism and ophthalmopathy. TCRdb analysed the multiplex PCR reads with MiXCR anew, one entry per CDR3 protein. The sample lists hundreds of thousands of distinct CDR3 sequences; 45% were seen once. The sample comprised peripheral blood or thyroid tissue (not recorded which). These TCRs come from an adult man with Graves' disease, either hyperthyroidism or ophthalmopathy (not recorded which). CDR3s include the opening cysteine and the closing phenylalanine or tryptophan. Each record gives: clone size, D gene, CDR3 length, J gene, V gene, CDR3 protein, CDR3 DNA. D genes are given only for firm matches. Clone size, where shown, is once, few, many, or a class for clones that have expanded.

>NA|NA|12|TRBJ1-2|TRBV11-2
CASSSLPGGYTF
TGTGCCAGCAGCTCCTTGCCGGGGGGCTACACCTTC
>NA|TRBD2|14|TRBJ2-7|TRBV29-1
CSVFLAAYTYEQYF
TGCAGCGTATTCCTAGCGGCATATACCTACGAGCAGTACTTC
>few|NA|14|TRBJ1-1|TRBV19
CASSARGMNTEAFF
TGTGCCAGTAGTGCGAGGGGTATGAACACTGAAGCTTTCTTT
>NA|TRBD1|20|TRBJ2-5|TRBV2
CATQGTGTSKTGPVVETQYF
TGTGCCACTCAGGGGACGGGAACCTCTAAGACAGGGCCTGTGGTGGAGACCCAGTACTTC
>NA|TRBD1|17|TRBJ1-6|TRBV7-9
CASSIIGTGRLNSPLHF
TGTGCCAGCAGCATAATCGGGACAGGGCGATTAAATTCACCCCTCCACTTT
>NA|NA|14|TRBJ1-1|TRBV6-5
CASSEDRLNTEAFF
TGTGCCAGCAGTGAGGACAGACTGAACACTGAAGCTTTCTTT
>many|NA|15|TRBJ2-7|TRBV20-1
CSARGFSASSYEQYF
TGCAGTGCTAGAGGTTTTTCAGCCTCCTCCTACGAGCAGTACTTC
>NA|TRBD1|15|TRBJ1-2|TRBV19
CASSIGGQGIYGYTF
TGTGCCAGTAGTATCGGTGGACAGGGGATCTATGGCTACACCTTC
>few|NA|13|TRBJ1-1|TRBV11-2
CASSLGEAAEAFF
TGTGCCAGCAGCTTAGGTGAGGCGGCTGAAGCTTTCTTT
>once|NA|14|TRBJ1-1|TRBV19
CAGSIIGRGTEAFF
TGTGCCGGTAGTATCATAGGTCGGGGTACTGAAGCTTTCTTT
>few|NA|13|TRBJ1-1|TRBV29-1
CSVTDPRNTEAFF
TGCAGCGTTACTGACCCGCGCAACACTGAAGCTTTCTTT
>few|NA|14|TRBJ2-7|TRBV7-9
CASSSPGRSYEQYF
TGTGCCAGCAGCTCACCGGGACGCAGCTACGAGCAGTACTTC
>many|NA|14|TRBJ1-2|TRBV9
CASSVGRGGHGYTF
TGTGCCAGCAGCGTAGGTAGGGGGGGGCACGGCTACACCTTC
>few|NA|17|TRBJ1-5|TRBV19
CASSKSGVGGSNQPQHF
TGTGCCAGTAGTAAGTCAGGGGTCGGTGGGAGCAATCAGCCCCAGCATTTT
>many|TRBD2|14|TRBJ2-7|TRBV29-1
CSAARLAGGQEQYF
TGCAGCGCCGCCAGACTAGCGGGAGGGCAAGAGCAGTACTTC
>many|NA|13|TRBJ2-7|TRBV24-1
CATSETGTYEQYF
TGTGCCACCAGTGAGACCGGGACCTACGAGCAGTACTTC
>many|TRBD2|15|TRBJ2-7|TRBV7-2
CASSFGTSGSYEQYF
TGTGCCAGCAGCTTCGGGACTAGCGGATCCTACGAGCAGTACTTC
>NA|TRBD1|12|TRBJ1-1|TRBV2
CASSGRTGAAFF
TGTGCCAGCAGTGGAAGGACAGGGGCAGCTTTCTTT
>once|NA|17|TRBJ2-7|TRBV6-5
CASSYSTTGAIGYEQYF
TGTGCCAGCAGTTACTCGACGACAGGTGCGATAGGGTACGAGCAGTACTTC
>many|NA|12|TRBJ2-7|TRBV20-1
CSARLLQHEQYF
TGCAGTGCTAGACTTCTTCAGCACGAGCAGTACTTC